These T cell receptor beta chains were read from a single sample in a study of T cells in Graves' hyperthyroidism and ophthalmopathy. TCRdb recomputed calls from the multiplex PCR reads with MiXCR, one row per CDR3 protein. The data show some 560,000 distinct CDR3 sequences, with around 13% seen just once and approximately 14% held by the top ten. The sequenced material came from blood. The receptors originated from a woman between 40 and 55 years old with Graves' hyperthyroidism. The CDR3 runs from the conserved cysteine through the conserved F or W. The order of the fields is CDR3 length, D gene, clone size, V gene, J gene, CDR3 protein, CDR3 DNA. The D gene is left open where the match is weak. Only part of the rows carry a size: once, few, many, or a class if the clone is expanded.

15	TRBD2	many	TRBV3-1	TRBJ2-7	CASSPGTSASYEQYF	TGTGCCAGCAGCCCCGGGACTAGCGCCTCCTACGAGCAGTACTTC
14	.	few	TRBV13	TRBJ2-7	CASSLTVKAYEQYF	TGTGCCAGCAGCTTAACGGTCAAAGCTTACGAGCAGTACTTC
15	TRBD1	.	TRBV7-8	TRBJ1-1	CASRLLRDSYTEAFF	TGTGCCAGCAGACTTCTCCGGGACAGCTACACTGAAGCTTTCTTT
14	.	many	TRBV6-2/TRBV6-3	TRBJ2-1	CASIPGLSYNEQFF	TGTGCCAGCATTCCGGGACTCTCCTACAATGAGCAGTTCTTC
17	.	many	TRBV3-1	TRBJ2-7	CASSRIEAEVGRGEQYF	TGTGCCAGCAGCCGAATAGAAGCGGAGGTGGGAAGAGGGGAGCAGTACTTC
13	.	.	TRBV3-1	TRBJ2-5	CASSTAEAETQYF	TGTGCCAGCAGCACGGCGGAGGCGGAGACCCAGTACTTC
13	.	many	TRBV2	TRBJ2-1	CASSPGQYNEQFF	TGTGCCAGCAGTCCGGGCCAATACAATGAGCAGTTCTTC
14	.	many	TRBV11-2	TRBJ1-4	CASSRQGNNEKLFF	TGTGCCAGCAGCCGCCAGGGAAATAATGAAAAACTGTTTTTT
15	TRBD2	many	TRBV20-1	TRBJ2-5	CSASFLAGDGETQYF	TGCAGTGCTAGTTTTCTAGCGGGAGACGGGGAGACCCAGTACTTC
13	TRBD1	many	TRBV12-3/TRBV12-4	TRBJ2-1	CATWDRVQNEQFF	TGTGCCACCTGGGACAGGGTTCAGAATGAGCAGTTCTTC
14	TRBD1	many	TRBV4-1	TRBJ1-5	CASSQAQGRQPQHF	TGCGCCAGCAGCCAAGCACAGGGGAGACAGCCCCAGCATTTT
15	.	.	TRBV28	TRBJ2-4	CASHTRTGLHSIQYF	TGTGCCAGCCATACAAGAACAGGGTTGCATAGCATTCAGTACTTC
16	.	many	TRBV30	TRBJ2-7	CAWSVISDRFYYEQYF	TGTGCCTGGAGTGTAATATCGGACCGGTTCTACTACGAGCAGTACTTC
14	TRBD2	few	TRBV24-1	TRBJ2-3	CATSDPTSGGTQYF	TGTGCCACCAGTGACCCGACTAGCGGTGGTACGCAGTATTTT
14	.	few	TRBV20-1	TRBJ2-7	CSANHWALSDEQYF	TGCAGTGCTAATCATTGGGCCTTGTCGGACGAGCAGTACTTC
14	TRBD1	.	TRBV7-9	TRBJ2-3	CASSPQGASYTQYF	TGTGCCAGCAGCCCCCAGGGGGCGAGCTATACGCAGTATTTT
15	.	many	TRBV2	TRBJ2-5	CASSEVRRVGETQYF	TGTGCCAGCAGTGAGGTGCGCAGGGTCGGAGAGACCCAGTACTTC
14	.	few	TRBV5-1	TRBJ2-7	CASSLGGIGAEQYF	TGCGCCAGCAGCTTGGGAGGGATCGGAGCCGAGCAGTACTTC
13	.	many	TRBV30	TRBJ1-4	CAWSGPGYGKLFF	TGTGCCTGGAGTGGGCCAGGGTACGGAAAACTGTTTTTT
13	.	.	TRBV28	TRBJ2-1	CASTGRPHNEQFF	TGTGCCAGCACCGGACGTCCTCACAATGAGCAGTTCTTC
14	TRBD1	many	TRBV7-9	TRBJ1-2	CASSFGDRVYGYTF	TGTGCCAGCAGCTTCGGGGACAGGGTATATGGCTACACCTTC
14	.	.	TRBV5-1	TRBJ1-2	CASSLGSSNYGYTF	TGCGCCAGCAGCTTGGGGAGCTCTAACTATGGCTACACCTTC
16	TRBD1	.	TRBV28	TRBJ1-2	CASSRSGTGSGYGYTF	TGTGCCAGCAGTCGATCCGGGACAGGGTCGGGCTATGGCTACACCTTC
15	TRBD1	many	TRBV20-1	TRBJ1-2	CSASGQGASNYGYTF	TGCAGTGCTTCGGGACAGGGGGCGTCTAACTATGGCTACACCTTC
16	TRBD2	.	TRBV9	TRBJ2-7	CASSVVASGRATEQYF	TGTGCCAGCAGCGTAGTTGCTAGCGGGAGGGCCACCGAGCAGTACTTC
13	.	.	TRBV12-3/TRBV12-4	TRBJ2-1	CASRPGLYNEQFF	TGTGCCAGCAGACCCGGACTTTACAATGAGCAGTTCTTC
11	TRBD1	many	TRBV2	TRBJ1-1	CASPTTGGAFF	TGTGCCAGCCCAACTACAGGGGGAGCTTTCTTT